Listed below are T cell receptor beta chains from one sample, sequenced in a study of cytomegalovirus exposure and HLA in healthy donors. Here immunoSEQ multiplex PCR was the method, and the copy in TCRdb shows in-frame clones only, minus some. The sample has fewer than 65,000 clones, approximately 87% seen once. Source material: PBMCs. These receptors all stem from a man aged 18 to 30 in good health and CMV-seronegative. The CDR3 runs from the conserved cysteine through the conserved F or W. The order of the fields is clone size, D gene, CDR3 length, V gene, J gene, CDR3 protein, CDR3 DNA. The D gene is left open where the match is weak. Expanded clones are given a class, and other clones once, few, many or no size at all.

.	.	15	TRBV23-1	TRBJ1-5	CASRRRPLSNQPQHF	TGCGCCAGCCGCCGGCGGCCACTTAGCAATCAGCCCCAGCATTTT
.	.	12	TRBV5-1	TRBJ1-1	CATNGGDTEAFF	TGCGCCACCAACGGGGGGGACACTGAAGCTTTCTTT
.	.	13	TRBV7-9	TRBJ1-6	CASQRYGPRPLHF	TGTGCCAGCCAGCGGTACGGCCCGCGTCCCCTCCACTTT
.	TRBD2	19	TRBV11-2	TRBJ2-6	CASSLEPGLDLSGANVLTF	TGTGCCAGCAGCTTAGAACCGGGACTAGATCTCTCTGGGGCCAACGTCCTGACTTTC
few	TRBD1	16	TRBV4-1	TRBJ1-6	CASSREPGQANSPLHF	TGCGCCAGCAGCCGCGAGCCGGGACAGGCAAATTCACCCCTCCACTTT
.	TRBD1	15	TRBV6-5	TRBJ2-7	CASSSGTGGLYEQYF	TGTGCCAGCAGTTCCGGGACAGGGGGTCTTTACGAGCAGTACTTC
.	.	14	TRBV9	TRBJ1-1	CASSSRGGNTEAFF	TGTGCCAGCAGCTCTAGGGGGGGGAACACTGAAGCTTTCTTT
.	.	12	TRBV7-9	TRBJ1-3	CASSSEGAGKYF	TGTGCCAGCAGCTCTGAGGGCGCCGGAAAATATTTT
.	.	16	TRBV13	TRBJ1-1	CASSLQAWRVDTEAFF	TGTGCCAGCAGCCTACAGGCCTGGCGCGTGGACACTGAAGCTTTCTTT
.	.	15	TRBV5-1	TRBJ2-3	CASSLGPTSTDTQYF	TGCGCCAGCAGCTTGGGTCCTACTAGCACAGATACGCAGTATTTT
once	.	19	TRBV19	TRBJ2-6	CASSILRGSRSSGANVLTF	TGTGCCAGTAGTATATTAAGGGGCAGCAGAAGCTCTGGGGCCAACGTCCTGACTTTC
.	TRBD2	17	TRBV6-4	TRBJ2-3	CASSDSRAGGLPDTQYF	TGTGCCAGCAGTGACTCGAGGGCGGGGGGGCTCCCAGATACGCAGTATTTT
.	.	16	TRBV13	TRBJ2-6	CASSLEGVSGANVLTF	TGTGCCAGCAGCTTAGAAGGAGTATCTGGGGCCAACGTCCTGACTTTC
.	TRBD2	17	TRBV5-4	TRBJ2-7	CASSSPFSGGQTYEQYF	TGTGCCAGCAGCTCACCCTTTAGCGGGGGGCAAACCTACGAGCAGTACTTC
.	TRBD1	15	TRBV7-3	TRBJ1-6	CASSPNGTADSPLHF	TGTGCCAGCAGCCCGAACGGGACAGCCGATTCACCCCTCCACTTT
.	.	11	TRBV9	TRBJ2-5	CAINGWETQYF	TGTGCCATCAACGGGTGGGAGACCCAGTACTTC
.	.	13	TRBV5-4	TRBJ1-1	CASSTPGRTEAFF	TGTGCCAGCAGCACCCCAGGGAGGACTGAAGCTTTCTTT
.	.	15	TRBV12-5	TRBJ2-7	CASGSGPGVSYEQYF	TGTGCTAGTGGTTCGGGCCCAGGGGTCTCCTACGAGCAGTACTTC
.	TRBD1	12	TRBV14	TRBJ2-1	CASSQGGQGSFF	TGTGCCAGCAGCCAAGGCGGACAGGGGTCGTTCTTC
.	.	14	TRBV7-8	TRBJ1-2	CASSLVSELYGYTF	TGTGCCAGCAGCTTAGTCTCCGAGCTTTATGGCTACACCTTC
.	.	16	TRBV6-6	TRBJ1-5	CASSPRGGEGGQPQHF	TGTGCCAGCAGTCCTCGAGGAGGGGAGGGTGGTCAGCCCCAGCATTTT
.	.	14	TRBV28	TRBJ1-4	CASTLRNTNEKLFF	TGTGCCAGCACCCTGAGGAACACTAATGAAAAACTGTTTTTT
.	.	14	TRBV28	TRBJ2-5	CASTDPQAVRTQYF	TGTGCCAGCACCGATCCGCAGGCCGTGAGGACCCAGTACTTC
.	.	14	TRBV28	TRBJ2-2	CASTLEAYTGELFF	TGTGCCAGCACCCTTGAAGCCTACACCGGGGAGCTGTTTTTT
.	.	12	TRBV7-9	TRBJ1-6	CACGTDFSTLHF	TGTGCCTGCGGGACGGATTTTTCAACCCTCCACTTT
.	TRBD1	16	TRBV28	TRBJ1-5	CASTINHATGGPLEHF	TGTGCCAGCACCATCAATCACGCGACAGGGGGCCCCTTGGAGCATTTT
.	.	14	TRBV28	TRBJ1-2	CASRPIDSLYGYTF	TGTGCCAGCAGACCAATCGACAGTCTCTATGGCTACACCTTC
.	.	11	TRBV19	TRBJ1-2	CASSRDSGYTF	TGTGCCAGTAGCCGGGACTCTGGCTACACCTTC
.	TRBD2	17	TRBV4-1	TRBJ2-2	CASSQRRAGGNTGELFF	TGCGCCAGCAGCCAGAGGAGGGCGGGGGGGAACACCGGGGAGCTGTTTTTT
.	TRBD1	13	TRBV27	TRBJ2-7	CASSPTGVGEQYF	TGTGCCAGCAGCCCAACAGGGGTGGGTGAGCAGTACTTC
.	.	15	TRBV14	TRBJ2-7	CASSLVEGITYEQYF	TGTGCCAGCAGCCTCGTGGAGGGGATTACCTACGAGCAGTACTTC
.	.	15	TRBV4-1	TRBJ1-1	CASSQDSGGDTEAFF	TGCGCCAGCAGCCAAGATAGCGGGGGTGACACTGAAGCTTTCTTT
.	TRBD1	18	TRBV6-4	TRBJ1-4	CASSDSGGRIATNEKLFF	TGTGCCAGCAGTGACTCAGGGGGCCGGATAGCAACTAATGAAAAACTGTTTTTT
.	.	17	TRBV5-1	TRBJ2-3	CASSDPRRGYSTDTQYF	TGCGCCAGCAGCGACCCCAGGCGGGGCTACAGCACAGATACGCAGTATTTT
once	.	14	TRBV6-5	TRBJ2-1	CASSYYGQAPEQFF	TGTGCCAGCAGTTACTACGGCCAGGCCCCTGAGCAGTTCTTC
.	.	12	TRBV6-5	TRBJ1-6	CASSFGNSPLHF	TGTGCCAGCAGTTTCGGGAATTCACCCCTCCACTTT
.	.	12	TRBV7-9	TRBJ2-7	CASSRTAGEQYF	TGTGCCAGCAGCCGGACGGCGGGGGAGCAGTACTTC
.	TRBD2	14	TRBV5-4	TRBJ2-7	CASTTSGGLYEQYF	TGTGCCAGCACCACTAGCGGGGGCCTCTACGAGCAGTACTTC
.	TRBD2	14	TRBV11-3	TRBJ2-5	CASSSGLADETQYF	TGTGCCAGCAGCTCGGGACTAGCGGATGAGACCCAGTACTTC
.	.	13	TRBV5-6	TRBJ2-5	CASSLAGVETQYF	TGTGCCAGCAGCTTGGCAGGGGTAGAGACCCAGTACTTC
.	TRBD2	15	TRBV6-5	TRBJ2-3	CASVGRAGSTDTQYF	TGTGCCAGTGTGGGGAGGGCCGGCTCCACAGATACGCAGTATTTT
few	.	14	TRBV13	TRBJ1-6	CASSLQGNNSPLHF	TGTGCCAGCAGCTTACAGGGTAATAATTCACCCCTCCACTTT
.	TRBD1	14	TRBV29-1	TRBJ2-2	CSVGTGGDTGELFF	TGCAGCGTCGGGACAGGGGGAGACACCGGGGAGCTGTTTTTT
once	.	18	TRBV7-6	TRBJ1-1	CASSDEADRLNGDTEAFF	TGTGCCAGCAGCGATGAAGCGGATAGATTGAATGGGGACACTGAAGCTTTCTTT
.	TRBD2	14	TRBV6-5	TRBJ2-5	CASSYSSGVETQYF	TGTGCCAGCAGTTACTCTAGCGGGGTTGAGACCCAGTACTTC